This paragraph covers one TCR beta chain sequence. The antigen is unknown. The data derive from a study of T cells after yellow fever vaccination. Broader study findings: Clonotype sharing between CD4 and CD8 compartments was small.

V lost 4 bases and J lost 0, with 10 bases in between. Germline V gene lookup returns CDR1 SQVTM and CDR2 ANQGSEA. CDR3 size: 13 residues. TCRdb re-analysed the 5' RACE reads in MiXCR, keeping a single row per CDR3 protein. This sample has 340,000 or so distinct CDR3 sequences, with roughly an eighth found just once. The sequenced sample was CD4+ T cells sorted from PBMCs, obtained 15 days after the yellow fever booster vaccination. V gene TRBV29-1 combines with J gene TRBJ2-7; D might be TRBD1 (5 bases). The sequence came from a young man who received the YFV17D yellow fever vaccine. The CDR3 loop reads CSVGTRNSYEQYF. CDR3 bases: TGCAGCGTTGGGACACGGAACTCCTACGAGCAGTACTTC.